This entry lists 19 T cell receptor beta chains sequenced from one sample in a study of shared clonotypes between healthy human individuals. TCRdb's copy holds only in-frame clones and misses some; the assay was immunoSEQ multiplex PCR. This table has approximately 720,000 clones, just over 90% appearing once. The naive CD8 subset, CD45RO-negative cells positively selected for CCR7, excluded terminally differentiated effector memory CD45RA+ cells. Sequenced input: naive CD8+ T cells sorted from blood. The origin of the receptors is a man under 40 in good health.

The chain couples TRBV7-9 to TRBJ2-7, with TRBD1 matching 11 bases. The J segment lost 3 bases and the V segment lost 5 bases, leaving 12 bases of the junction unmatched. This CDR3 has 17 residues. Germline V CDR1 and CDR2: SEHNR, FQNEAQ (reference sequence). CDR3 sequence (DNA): TGTGCCAGCAGCCTAAACCGGGACAGGGGGGAGTTCTACGAGCAGTACTTC. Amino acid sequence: CASSLNRDRGEFYEQYF.

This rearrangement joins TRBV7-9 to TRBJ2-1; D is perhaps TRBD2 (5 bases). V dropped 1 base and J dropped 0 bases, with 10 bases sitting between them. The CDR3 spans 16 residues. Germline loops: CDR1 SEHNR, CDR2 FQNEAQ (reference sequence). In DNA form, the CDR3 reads TGTGCCAGCAGCTTAGAAGGCGGGCCCTCCTACAATGAGCAGTTCTTC. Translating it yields CASSLEGGPSYNEQFF.

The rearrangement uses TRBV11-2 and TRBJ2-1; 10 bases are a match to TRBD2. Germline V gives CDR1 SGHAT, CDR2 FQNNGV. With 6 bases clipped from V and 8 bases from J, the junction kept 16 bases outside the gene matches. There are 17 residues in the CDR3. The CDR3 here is CASSLQMGSGRWYEQFF. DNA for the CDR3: TGTGCCAGCAGTCTTCAAATGGGTAGCGGGAGGTGGTATGAGCAGTTCTTC. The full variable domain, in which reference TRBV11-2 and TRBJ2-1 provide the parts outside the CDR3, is EAGVAQSPRYKIIEKRQSVAFWCNPISGHATLYWYQQILGQGPKLLIQFQNNGVVDDSQLPKDRFSAERLKGVDSTLKIQPAKLEDSAVYLCASSLQMGSGRWYEQFFGPGTRLTVL.

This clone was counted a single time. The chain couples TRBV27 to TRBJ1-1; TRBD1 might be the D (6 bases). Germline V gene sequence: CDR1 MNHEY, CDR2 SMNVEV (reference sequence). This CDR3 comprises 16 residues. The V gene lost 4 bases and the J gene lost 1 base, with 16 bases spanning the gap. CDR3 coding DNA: TGTGCCAGCAGTTCAACAGGGTTTGGAGGGAACACTGAAGCTTTCTTT. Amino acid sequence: CASSSTGFGGNTEAFF.

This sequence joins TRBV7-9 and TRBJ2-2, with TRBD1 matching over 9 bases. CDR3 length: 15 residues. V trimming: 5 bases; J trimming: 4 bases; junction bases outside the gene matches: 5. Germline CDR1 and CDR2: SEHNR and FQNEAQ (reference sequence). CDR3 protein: CASSPRQGGTGELFF. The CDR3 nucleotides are TGTGCCAGCAGCCCCAGACAGGGGGGCACCGGGGAGCTGTTTTTT.

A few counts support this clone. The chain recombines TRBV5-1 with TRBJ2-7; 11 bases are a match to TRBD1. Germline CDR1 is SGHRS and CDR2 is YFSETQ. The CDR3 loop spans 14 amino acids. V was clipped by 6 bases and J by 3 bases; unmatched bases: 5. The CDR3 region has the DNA TGCGCCAGCACCCCGGGACAGGGGGTCTACGAGCAGTACTTC. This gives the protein CASTPGQGVYEQYF.

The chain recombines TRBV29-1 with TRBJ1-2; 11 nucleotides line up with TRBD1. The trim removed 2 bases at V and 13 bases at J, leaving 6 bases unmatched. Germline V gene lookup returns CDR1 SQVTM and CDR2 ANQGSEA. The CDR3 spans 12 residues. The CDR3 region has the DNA TGCAGCGTTGAAACCGGACAGGGGGCGCTCACCTTC. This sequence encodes CSVETGQGALTF.

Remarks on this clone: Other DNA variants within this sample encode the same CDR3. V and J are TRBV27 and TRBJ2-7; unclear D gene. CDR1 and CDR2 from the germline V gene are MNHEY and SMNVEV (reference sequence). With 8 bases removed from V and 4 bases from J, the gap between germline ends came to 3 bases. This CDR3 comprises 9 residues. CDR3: CASSYEQYF. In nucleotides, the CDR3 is TGTGCCAGCTCTTACGAGCAGTACTTC.

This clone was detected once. The CDR3 spells CASSAPTRWGNIQYF. In DNA, the CDR3 is TGTGCCAGCAGCGCGCCGACGCGGTGGGGAAACATTCAGTACTTC. V is TRBV7-9 and J is TRBJ2-4; D is ambiguous. This CDR3 region has 15 residues. Germline V gene data show CDR1 as SEHNR and CDR2 as FQNEAQ (reference sequence). Trimming took 5 bases from V and 6 from J, leaving 17 bases between them.

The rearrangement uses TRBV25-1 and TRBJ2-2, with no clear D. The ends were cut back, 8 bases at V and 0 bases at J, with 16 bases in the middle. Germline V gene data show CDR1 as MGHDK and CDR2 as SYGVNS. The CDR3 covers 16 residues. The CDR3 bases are TGTGCCAGCCGCCCTGAAGGTTTCTCGAACACCGGGGAGCTGTTTTTT. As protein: CASRPEGFSNTGELFF.

The CDR3 bases are TGTGCCAGCAGCGTACAGGGGACCGGGGAGCTGTTTTTT. Translating it yields CASSVQGTGELFF. V gene TRBV5-6 combines with J gene TRBJ2-2, with 7 bases identical to TRBD1. Germline V gene data show CDR1 as SGHDT and CDR2 as YYEEEE. CDR3 length: 13 amino acids. Germline trimming cut 4 bases from V and 5 bases from J; bases unmatched to any gene: 2. The full variable domain, in which reference TRBV5-6 and TRBJ2-2 provide the parts outside the CDR3, is DAGVTQSPTHLIKTRGQQVTLRCSPKSGHDTVSWYQQALGQGPQFIFQYYEEEERQRGNFPDRFSGHQFPNYSSELNVNALLLGDSALYLCASSVQGTGELFFGEGSRLTVL.

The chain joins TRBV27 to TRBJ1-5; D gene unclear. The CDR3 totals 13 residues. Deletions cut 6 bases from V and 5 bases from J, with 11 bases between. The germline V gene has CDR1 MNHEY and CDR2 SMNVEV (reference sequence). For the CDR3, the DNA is TGTGCCAGCAGCTCCCTTCGCGATCAGCCCCAGCATTTT. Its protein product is CASSSLRDQPQHF.

The CDR3 region is CASSQDLDPLETQYF. The CDR3 coding sequence is TGTGCCAGCAGCCAAGATTTAGATCCCCTGGAGACCCAGTACTTC. The rearrangement uses TRBV14 and TRBJ2-5; no definite D call. The CDR3 consists of 15 residues. V lost 0 bases and J 5 bases, leaving 13 bases between the germline ends. From germline, CDR1 is SGHDN and CDR2 FVKESK.

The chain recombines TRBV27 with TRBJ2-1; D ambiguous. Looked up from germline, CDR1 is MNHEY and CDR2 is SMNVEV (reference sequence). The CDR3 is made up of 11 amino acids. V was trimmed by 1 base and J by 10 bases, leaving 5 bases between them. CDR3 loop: CASSLLWEQFF. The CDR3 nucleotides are TGTGCCAGCAGTTTATTATGGGAGCAGTTCTTC.

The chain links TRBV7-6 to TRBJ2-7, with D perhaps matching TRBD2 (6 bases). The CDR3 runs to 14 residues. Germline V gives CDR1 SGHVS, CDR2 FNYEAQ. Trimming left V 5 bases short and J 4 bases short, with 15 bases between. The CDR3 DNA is TGTGCCAGCAGCCGCGGGGCAAACACGTACGAGCAGTACTTC. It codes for CASSRGANTYEQYF.

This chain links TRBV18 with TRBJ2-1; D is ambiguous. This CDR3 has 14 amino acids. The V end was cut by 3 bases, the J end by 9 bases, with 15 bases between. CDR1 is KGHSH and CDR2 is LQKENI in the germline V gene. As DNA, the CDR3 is TGTGCCAGCTCACCGTCCGCCGGTGACCGTGAGCAGTTCTTC. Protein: CASSPSAGDREQFF.

In nucleotides, the CDR3 is TGTGCCAGCAGGGTCAAGGAGCGGGTGGGGAAGTTCTTC. Translation gives CASRVKERVGKFF. The J gene is TRBJ2-1, the V gene TRBV6-5; tentatively, D is TRBD2 (6 bases). CDR3 length equals 13 residues. Germline V lookup: CDR1 MNHEY, CDR2 SVGAGI. V lost 6 bases and J lost 14, with 20 bases in between.

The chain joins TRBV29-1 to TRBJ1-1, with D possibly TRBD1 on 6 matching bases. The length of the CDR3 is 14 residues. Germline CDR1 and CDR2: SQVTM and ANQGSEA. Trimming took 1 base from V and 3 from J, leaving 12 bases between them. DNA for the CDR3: TGCAGCGTTGAAGGGGGGCTTGAGGACACTGAAGCTTTCTTT. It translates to CSVEGGLEDTEAFF.

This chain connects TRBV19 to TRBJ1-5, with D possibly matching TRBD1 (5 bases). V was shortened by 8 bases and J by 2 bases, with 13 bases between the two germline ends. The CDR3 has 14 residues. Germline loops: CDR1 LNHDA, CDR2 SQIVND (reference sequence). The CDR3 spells CASCDGARNQPQHF. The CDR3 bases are TGTGCCAGTTGCGACGGGGCCCGCAATCAGCCCCAGCATTTT.